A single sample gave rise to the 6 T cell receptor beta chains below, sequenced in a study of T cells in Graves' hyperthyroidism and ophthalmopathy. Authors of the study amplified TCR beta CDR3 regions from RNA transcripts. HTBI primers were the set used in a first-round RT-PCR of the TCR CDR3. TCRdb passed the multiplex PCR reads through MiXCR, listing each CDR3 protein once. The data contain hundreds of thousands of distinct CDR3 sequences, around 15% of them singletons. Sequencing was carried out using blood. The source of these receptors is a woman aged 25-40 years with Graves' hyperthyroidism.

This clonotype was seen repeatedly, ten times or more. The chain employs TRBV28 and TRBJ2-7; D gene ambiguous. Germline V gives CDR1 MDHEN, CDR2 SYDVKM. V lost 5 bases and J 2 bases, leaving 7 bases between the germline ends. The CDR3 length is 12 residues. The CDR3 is CASSPHTYEQYF. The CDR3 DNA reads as TGTGCCAGCAGTCCCCATACCTACGAGCAGTACTTC.

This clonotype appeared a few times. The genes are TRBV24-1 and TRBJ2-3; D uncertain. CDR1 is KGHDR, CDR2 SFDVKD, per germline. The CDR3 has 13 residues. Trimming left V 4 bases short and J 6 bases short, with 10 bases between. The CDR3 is CATSDQVWDTQYF. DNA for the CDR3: TGTGCCACCAGTGACCAGGTTTGGGATACGCAGTATTTT.

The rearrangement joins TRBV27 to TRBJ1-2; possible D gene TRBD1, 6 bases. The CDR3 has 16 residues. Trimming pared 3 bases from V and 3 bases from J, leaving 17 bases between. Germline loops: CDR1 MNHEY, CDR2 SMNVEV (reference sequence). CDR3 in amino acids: CASSFLGGRSHYGYTF. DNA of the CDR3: TGTGCCAGCAGTTTTTTGGGGGGCAGAAGTCACTATGGCTACACCTTC.

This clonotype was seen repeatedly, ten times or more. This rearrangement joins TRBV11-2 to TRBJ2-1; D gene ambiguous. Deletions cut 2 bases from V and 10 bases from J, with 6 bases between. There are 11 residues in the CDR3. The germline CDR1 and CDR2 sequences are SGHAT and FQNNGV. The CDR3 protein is CASSLQLEQFF. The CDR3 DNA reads TGTGCCAGCAGCTTACAGCTGGAGCAGTTCTTC. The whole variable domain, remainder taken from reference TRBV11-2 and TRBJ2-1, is EAGVAQSPRYKIIEKRQSVAFWCNPISGHATLYWYQQILGQGPKLLIQFQNNGVVDDSQLPKDRFSAERLKGVDSTLKIQPAKLEDSAVYLCASSLQLEQFFGPGTRLTVL.

CDR3 bases: TGTGCCAGCAGTTCGGCCCTCGACTACGAGCAGTACTTC. Protein product: CASSSALDYEQYF. The J gene is TRBJ2-7, the V gene TRBV6-2 or TRBV6-3; D is uncertain. The CDR3 length is 13 residues. Trimming stripped 4 bases from V and 3 bases from J, with 10 bases between. The germline gives CDR1 MNHEY, CDR2 SVGEGT.

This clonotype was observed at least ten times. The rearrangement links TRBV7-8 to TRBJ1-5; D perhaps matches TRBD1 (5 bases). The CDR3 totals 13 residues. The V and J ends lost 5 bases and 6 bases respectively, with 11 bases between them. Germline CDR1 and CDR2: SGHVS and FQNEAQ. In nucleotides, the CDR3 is TGTGCCAGCAGCGCGGGGGTTAGTCAGCCCCAGCATTTT. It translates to CASSAGVSQPQHF.